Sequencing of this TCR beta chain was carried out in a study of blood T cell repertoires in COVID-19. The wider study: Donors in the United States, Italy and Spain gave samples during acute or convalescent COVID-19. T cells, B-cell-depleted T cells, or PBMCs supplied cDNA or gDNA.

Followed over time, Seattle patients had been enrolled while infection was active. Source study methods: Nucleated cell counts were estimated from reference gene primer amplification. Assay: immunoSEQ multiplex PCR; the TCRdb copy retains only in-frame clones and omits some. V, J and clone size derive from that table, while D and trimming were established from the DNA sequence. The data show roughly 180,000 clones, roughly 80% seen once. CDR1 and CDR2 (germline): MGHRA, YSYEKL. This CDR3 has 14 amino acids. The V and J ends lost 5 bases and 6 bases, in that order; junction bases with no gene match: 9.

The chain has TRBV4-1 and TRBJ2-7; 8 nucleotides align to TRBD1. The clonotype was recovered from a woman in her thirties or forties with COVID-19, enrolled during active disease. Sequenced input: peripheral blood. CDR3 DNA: TGCGCCAGCAGCGCCCGGGACAGGCTTTTCGAGCAGTACTTC. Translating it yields CASSARDRLFEQYF.